The rows below give T cell receptor beta chains drawn from one sample of a study of blood T cell repertoires in COVID-19. This table comes from immunoSEQ multiplex PCR, and its TCRdb copy is limited to in-frame clones, with some not included. The sample lists approximately 330,000 clones; approximately 86% were seen once. Sample: PBMCs or T cells enriched from blood (not recorded which). The receptor source for this set is a woman aged 40 to 49 with acute COVID-19. Each CDR3 is given with its conserved first and last residue. Fields, in order: clone size, V gene, J gene, D gene, CDR3 DNA, CDR3 protein. A D gene is named only where the DNA matches it firmly. For some rows the clone size is stated as once, few or many, or as a class when expanded; others skip it.

NA	TRBV24-1	TRBJ1-5	TRBD1	TGTGCCACCAGTGCTGACCCTAAGAGCCGGGACAGCTATAGCAATCAGCCCCAGCATTTT	CATSADPKSRDSYSNQPQHF
NA	TRBV7-3	TRBJ2-5	TRBD2	TGTGCCAGCAGCCCTAGCGGGGGAGAGACCCAGTACTTC	CASSPSGGETQYF
NA	TRBV19	TRBJ1-2	NA	TGTGCCAGTAGTATCGCGGACAGTTCCATTATCTATGGCTACACCTTC	CASSIADSSIIYGYTF
few	TRBV29-1	TRBJ1-2	TRBD1	TGCAGCTTCAAGGGACAGGGGGGTTATGGCTACACCTTC	CSFKGQGGYGYTF
NA	TRBV25-1	TRBJ1-2	TRBD1	TGTGCCAGCAGTGAATATCAGGGGGCGGGCGGCTACACCTTC	CASSEYQGAGGYTF
few	TRBV7-8	TRBJ2-5	TRBD1	TGTGCCAGCAGCCCGATAGGGACAGGGGGCGTAGAGACCCAGTACTTC	CASSPIGTGGVETQYF
NA	TRBV9	TRBJ2-7	NA	TGTGCCAGCAGCGCCCAACCGGGACACTCTTACGAGCAGTACTTC	CASSAQPGHSYEQYF
NA	TRBV5-1	TRBJ1-1	TRBD1	TGCGCCAGCAGTCCCCGACAGGGGGCGAACACTGAAGCTTTCTTT	CASSPRQGANTEAFF
NA	TRBV18	TRBJ2-1	NA	TGTGCCAGCTCAAATAAAAATGAGCAGTTCTTC	CASSNKNEQFF
once	TRBV5-1	TRBJ1-2	NA	TGCGCCAGCAGCCTCGAGAGGATTGGCTACACCTTC	CASSLERIGYTF
NA	TRBV18	TRBJ1-2	NA	TGTGCCAGCTCAACAAGTCTCGGGGGGAGCGGTAATGGCTACACCTTC	CASSTSLGGSGNGYTF
NA	TRBV12-5	TRBJ1-4	NA	TGTGCTAGTGGTTTGACTCCGGACAGTTCCCCTTCAACTAATGAAAAACTGTTTTTT	CASGLTPDSSPSTNEKLFF
NA	TRBV4-2	TRBJ1-3	NA	TGTGCCAGCAGCCAAGATTGGGGAGGGGGAGGTGGAAACACCATATATTTT	CASSQDWGGGGGNTIYF
NA	TRBV2	TRBJ1-4	NA	TGTGCCAGCAGTGAGCAGGGACTGCCGGGTTATAATGAAAAACTGTTTTTT	CASSEQGLPGYNEKLFF
NA	TRBV20-1	TRBJ1-5	TRBD1	TGCAGTGCTAGTGCGTGGGACAGGACTGATCAGCCCCAGCATTTT	CSASAWDRTDQPQHF
NA	TRBV5-1	TRBJ2-7	TRBD2	TGCGCCAGCAGCTTGGGACTAGCGGGCGGGACGGCTTTATATTACGAGCAGTACTTC	CASSLGLAGGTALYYEQYF
NA	TRBV20-1	TRBJ2-1	NA	TGCAGTGCTAGTACCCCTAACAATGAGCAGTTCTTC	CSASTPNNEQFF
NA	TRBV3-1/TRBV3-2	TRBJ2-1	NA	TGTGCCAGCAGCCAAACCTCCGGGACAACTACTGCAAATGAGCAGTTCTTC	CASSQTSGTTTANEQFF
NA	TRBV19	TRBJ2-3	TRBD2	TGTGCCACCCGGGGCGGGGGGAGCACAGATACGCAGTATTTT	CATRGGGSTDTQYF
NA	TRBV7-9	TRBJ2-1	NA	TGTGCCAGCAGCTTAGCGCAGGGCAGGGTGGGTGAGCAGTTCTTC	CASSLAQGRVGEQFF
NA	TRBV29-1	TRBJ2-7	NA	TGCAGCGTTGAGTCAGGGGCCGAGCAGTACTTC	CSVESGAEQYF
NA	TRBV6-5	TRBJ2-5	TRBD1	TGTGCCAGCAGTTACGCGACAGGGGGCGCGGAGACCCAGTACTTC	CASSYATGGAETQYF
NA	TRBV10-3	TRBJ2-7	TRBD2	TGTGCCACCGAAAAGGGAGAGCGGGGGGCCTACGAGCAGTACTTC	CATEKGERGAYEQYF
NA	TRBV6-2/TRBV6-3	TRBJ2-2	TRBD2	TGTGCCAGCAGTTACCGACGAGCGGGGGGGCCTTCACCCGGGGAGCTGTTTTTT	CASSYRRAGGPSPGELFF
NA	TRBV11-2	TRBJ1-1	NA	TGTGCCAGCAGCTTAGGGCAGGGGTTAGGTAAGGTGCACACTGAAGCTTTCTTT	CASSLGQGLGKVHTEAFF
once	TRBV5-1	TRBJ2-1	NA	TGCGCCAGCAGCCCGGGCCAGGGTGAGCAGTTCTTC	CASSPGQGEQFF
NA	TRBV7-8	TRBJ1-2	NA	TGTGCCAGCAGCTCGCTTGGGGACATGATTAACTATGGCTACACCTTC	CASSSLGDMINYGYTF
NA	TRBV11-2	TRBJ2-7	NA	TGTGCCAGCAACTCGCCGACAGCCAGATACGAGCAGTACTTC	CASNSPTARYEQYF
NA	TRBV2	TRBJ1-2	NA	TGTGCCAGCAGTGAAGTCAGGGGATATGGCTACACCTTC	CASSEVRGYGYTF
NA	TRBV2	TRBJ1-5	NA	TGTGCCAGCAGCAGCGGGACTCACACTAATGGCAATCAGCCCCAGCATTTT	CASSSGTHTNGNQPQHF
NA	TRBV28	TRBJ2-7	NA	TGTGCCAGCAGCATACAGGATAGCTCCTACGAGCAGTACTTC	CASSIQDSSYEQYF
NA	TRBV7-3	TRBJ2-5	NA	TGTGCCAGCAGCTTAAAGGGGCTCGGCCGCAAATCTCAAGAGACCCAGTACTTC	CASSLKGLGRKSQETQYF
NA	TRBV28	TRBJ1-6	TRBD1	TGTGCCAGCAGTCGACAGGGGCATTCACCCCTCCACTTT	CASSRQGHSPLHF
NA	TRBV15	TRBJ1-4	NA	TGTGCCACCAGCAGAGACACTTATAATGAAAAACTGTTTTTT	CATSRDTYNEKLFF
NA	TRBV4-2	TRBJ2-2	NA	TGTGCCAGCAGCCAAGATCCCCTAGTGAATGGGAACACCGGGGAGCTGTTTTTT	CASSQDPLVNGNTGELFF
NA	TRBV4-3	TRBJ2-1	TRBD2	TGCGCCAGCAGCCGAAAACTCGCGGGAGATGAAAATGAGCAGTTCTTC	CASSRKLAGDENEQFF
NA	TRBV7-9	TRBJ1-2	NA	TGTGCCAGCAGCCCGAATTATGACATCTATGGCTACACCTTC	CASSPNYDIYGYTF
NA	TRBV27	TRBJ2-3	TRBD1	TGTGCCAGCCTCCGGGACAGTTACACAGATACGCAGTATTTT	CASLRDSYTDTQYF
NA	TRBV10-2	TRBJ1-1	TRBD1	TGCGCCAGCAGGAGCATGGGACAGGACCATACTGAAGCTTTCTTT	CASRSMGQDHTEAFF
once	TRBV10-3	TRBJ2-7	NA	TGTGCCATGTCGGACACGACCTACGAGCAGTACTTC	CAMSDTTYEQYF
once	TRBV19	TRBJ1-1	TRBD1	TGTGCCAGCGGACAGGGGGCGGTTGACACTGAAGCTTTCTTT	CASGQGAVDTEAFF
NA	TRBV6-6	TRBJ1-1	NA	TGTGCCAGCAGTTACTCGACGAGGTCCGGGAACACTGAAGCTTTCTTT	CASSYSTRSGNTEAFF
NA	TRBV6-5	TRBJ2-5	NA	TGTGCCAGCAGCACTCGTGAGACCCAGTACTTC	CASSTRETQYF
NA	TRBV5-4	TRBJ1-4	TRBD1	TGTGCCAGCAGCTTCGACAGGGACGGAAAACTGTTTTTT	CASSFDRDGKLFF
NA	TRBV2	TRBJ2-4	NA	TGTGCCAGCAGTGGCGAGCGGGATCGGGGGCTAGCCAAAAACATTCAGTACTTC	CASSGERDRGLAKNIQYF